This record concerns one T cell receptor beta chain sequence. Its matching antigen is unknown. These data belong to a study of shared clonotypes between healthy human individuals. Study-wide results and limits: Estimated richness values were generally larger in naive subsets than in memory subsets. Clonotype sharing among the donors was expected to vary with sequencing depth.

CD45RO negativity and positive selection for CCR7 defined naive CD8 cells, a population that excluded terminally differentiated effector memory CD45RA+ cells. Healthy HIV-negative adults without recent acute infections or vaccinations served as donors. V shed 5 bases and J shed 3 bases, with 9 bases lying between them. Germline values: CDR1 SGHDN, CDR2 FVKESK. The CDR3 is made up of 13 amino acids. The assay was immunoSEQ multiplex PCR, and TCRdb's table has in-frame clones only and misses some. The repertoire has 1.5 million to 2.5 million clones, less than 95% of them found once; the top ten carry 1.2%.

Sequenced material: naive CD8+ T cells sorted from blood. This rearrangement joins TRBV14 to TRBJ2-3; weak D call: TRBD2 (6 bases). This TCR was recovered from a man between 18 and 29 years old in good health. CDR3 amino acids: CASSLAVTDTQYF. As DNA, the CDR3 is TGTGCCAGCAGCTTAGCGGTGACAGATACGCAGTATTTT.